This T cell receptor beta chain is drawn from a study of beta chain features in type 1 diabetes. Expressed TCRB transcripts were sequenced because the entire RNA isolate underwent reverse transcription. Clones were sequenced by immunoSEQ multiplex PCR, and TCRdb holds only the in-frame ones, with some missing. Among hundreds of thousands of clones, roughly 31% were seen once, and the ten largest hold 0.065%. This clone was recorded a few times. This CDR3 region has 11 residues. From germline, CDR1 is SNHLY and CDR2 FYNNEI. J was trimmed by 10 bases and V by 8 bases; bases with no gene match: 4. The source of this sequence is a man between 18 and 29 years old in good health. The sequenced material came from naive CD4+ T cells from blood. This chain connects TRBV2 to TRBJ2-1; TRBD2 matches at 8 bases. The chain's CDR3 is CASGRTSEQFF. CDR3 DNA sequence: TGTGCCAGCGGCAGGACTAGCGAGCAGTTCTTC.